This record concerns one T cell receptor beta chain sequence. The antigen is unknown. The source of the sample is a study of post-analysis software for immune sequencing data. V was cut by 3 bases and J by 5 bases, with 10 bases left in between. Germline V gene data show CDR1 as MGHRA and CDR2 as YSYEKL. CDR3 length: 14 residues. Sequencing libraries made from TCR beta cDNA carried unique molecular identifiers. One entry per CDR3 protein, called by TCRdb with MiXCR from the PCR reads. Of around 400,000 distinct CDR3 sequences in the sample, less than 40% were seen once. Regarding the study as a whole: Controls had lower frequencies than patients of about 5 TRBV segments, which included TRBV5-6, TRBV5-1 and TRBV20-1. Co-batched samples clustered tightly together by F measure.

The material sequenced was blood. This clonotype originated in a girl between 5 and 17 years old with multiple sclerosis. The V gene is TRBV4-1, the J gene TRBJ1-4; TRBD1 might be the D (6 bases). DNA for the CDR3: TGCGCCAGCAGCCAGACAGGCCGAAATGAAAAACTGTTTTTT. Its translation is CASSQTGRNEKLFF.